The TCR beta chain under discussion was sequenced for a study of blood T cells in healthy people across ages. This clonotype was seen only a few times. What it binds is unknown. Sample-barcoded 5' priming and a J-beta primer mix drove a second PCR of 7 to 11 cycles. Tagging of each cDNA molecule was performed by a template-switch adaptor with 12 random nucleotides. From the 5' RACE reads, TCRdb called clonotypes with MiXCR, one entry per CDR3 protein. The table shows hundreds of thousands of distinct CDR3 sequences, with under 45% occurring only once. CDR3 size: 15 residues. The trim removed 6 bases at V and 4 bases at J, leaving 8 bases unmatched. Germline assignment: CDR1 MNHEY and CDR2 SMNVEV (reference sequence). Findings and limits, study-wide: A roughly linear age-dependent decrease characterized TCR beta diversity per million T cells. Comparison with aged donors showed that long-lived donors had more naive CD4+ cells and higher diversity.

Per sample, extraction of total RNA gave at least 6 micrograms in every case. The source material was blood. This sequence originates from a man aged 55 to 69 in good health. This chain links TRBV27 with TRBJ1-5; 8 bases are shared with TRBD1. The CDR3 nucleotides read TGTGCCAGCAGGGACGCCAGGGGGCCGAATCAGCCCCAGCATTTT. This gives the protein CASRDARGPNQPQHF.